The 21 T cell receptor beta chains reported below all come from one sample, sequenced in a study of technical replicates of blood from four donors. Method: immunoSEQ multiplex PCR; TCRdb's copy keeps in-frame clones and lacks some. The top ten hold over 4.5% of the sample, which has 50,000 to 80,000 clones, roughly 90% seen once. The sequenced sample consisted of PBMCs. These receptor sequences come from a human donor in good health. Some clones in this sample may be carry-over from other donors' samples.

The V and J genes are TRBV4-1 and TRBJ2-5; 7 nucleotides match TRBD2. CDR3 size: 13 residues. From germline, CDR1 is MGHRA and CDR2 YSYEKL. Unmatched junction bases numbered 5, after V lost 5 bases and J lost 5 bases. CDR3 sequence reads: CASSTGGRETQYF. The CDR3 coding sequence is TGCGCCAGCAGCACCGGGGGGAGGGAGACCCAGTACTTC.

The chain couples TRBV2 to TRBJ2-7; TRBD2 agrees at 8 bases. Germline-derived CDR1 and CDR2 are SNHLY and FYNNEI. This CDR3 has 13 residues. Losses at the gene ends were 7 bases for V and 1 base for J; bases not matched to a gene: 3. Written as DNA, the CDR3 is TGTGCCAGCACAGGCGGGAGGTCCTACGAGCAGTACTTC. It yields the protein CASTGGRSYEQYF.

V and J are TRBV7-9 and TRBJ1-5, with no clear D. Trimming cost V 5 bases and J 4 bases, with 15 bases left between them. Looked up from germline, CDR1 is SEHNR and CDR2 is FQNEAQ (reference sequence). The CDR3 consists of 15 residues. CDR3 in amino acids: CASSPMGSVNQPQHF. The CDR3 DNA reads TGTGCCAGCAGCCCGATGGGGAGCGTGAATCAGCCCCAGCATTTT.

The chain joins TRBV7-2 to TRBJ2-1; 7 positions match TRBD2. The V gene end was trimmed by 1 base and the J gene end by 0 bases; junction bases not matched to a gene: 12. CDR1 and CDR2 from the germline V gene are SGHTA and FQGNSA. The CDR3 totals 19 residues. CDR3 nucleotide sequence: TGTGCCAGCAGCTTAGGCGGCGGCCTAGCGGCCCCCTCCTACAATGAGCAGTTCTTC. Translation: CASSLGGGLAAPSYNEQFF.

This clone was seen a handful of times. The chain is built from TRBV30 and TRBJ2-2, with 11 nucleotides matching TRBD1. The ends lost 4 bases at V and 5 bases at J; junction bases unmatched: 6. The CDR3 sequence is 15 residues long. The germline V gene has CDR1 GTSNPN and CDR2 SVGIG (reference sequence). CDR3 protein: CAWITGTGGTGELFF. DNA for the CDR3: TGTGCCTGGATTACCGGGACAGGGGGGACCGGGGAGCTGTTTTTT.

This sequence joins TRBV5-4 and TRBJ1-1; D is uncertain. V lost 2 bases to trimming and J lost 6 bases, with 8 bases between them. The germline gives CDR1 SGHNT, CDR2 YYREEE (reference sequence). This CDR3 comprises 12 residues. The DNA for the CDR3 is TGTGCCAGCAGCTTTGGAGTCGCTGAAGCTTTCTTT. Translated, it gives CASSFGVAEAFF.

The CDR3 nucleotides are TGTGCCATCAGCTCCCCTAGCCCCCCCGGGGAGCTGTTTTTT. Its translation is CAISSPSPPGELFF. The J gene is TRBJ2-2, the V gene TRBV10-3; perhaps TRBD2 as D (5 bases). Germline loops: CDR1 ENHRY, CDR2 SYGVKD. V shed 6 bases and J shed 6 bases, with 14 bases lying between them. The CDR3 consists of 14 residues.

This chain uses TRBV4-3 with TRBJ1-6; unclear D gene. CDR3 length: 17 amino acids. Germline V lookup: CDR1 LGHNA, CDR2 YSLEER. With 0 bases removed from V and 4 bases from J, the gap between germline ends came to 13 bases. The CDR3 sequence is CASSQDSGSLYNSPLHF. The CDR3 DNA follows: TGCGCCAGCAGCCAAGATTCGGGGTCTCTGTATAATTCACCCCTCCACTTT.

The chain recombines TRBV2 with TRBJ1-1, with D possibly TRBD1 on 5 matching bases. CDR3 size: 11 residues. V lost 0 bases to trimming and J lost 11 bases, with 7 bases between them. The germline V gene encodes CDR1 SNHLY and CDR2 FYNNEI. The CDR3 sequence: CASSEAAGAFF. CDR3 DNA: TGTGCCAGCAGTGAAGCCGCAGGGGCTTTCTTT.

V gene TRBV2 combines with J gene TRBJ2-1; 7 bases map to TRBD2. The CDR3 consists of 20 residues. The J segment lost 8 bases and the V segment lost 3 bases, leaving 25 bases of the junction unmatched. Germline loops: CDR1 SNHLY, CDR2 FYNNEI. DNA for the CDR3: TGTGCCAGCAGTGATGTCAGGGAGGGTGCCTCGTTTTACTTCGACGATGAGCAGTTCTTC. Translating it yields CASSDVREGASFYFDDEQFF.

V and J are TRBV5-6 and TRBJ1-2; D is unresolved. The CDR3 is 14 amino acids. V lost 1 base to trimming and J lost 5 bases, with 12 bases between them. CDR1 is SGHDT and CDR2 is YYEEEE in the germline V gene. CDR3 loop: CASSLSFGGYGYTF. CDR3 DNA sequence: TGTGCCAGCAGCTTGTCATTCGGCGGTTATGGCTACACCTTC.

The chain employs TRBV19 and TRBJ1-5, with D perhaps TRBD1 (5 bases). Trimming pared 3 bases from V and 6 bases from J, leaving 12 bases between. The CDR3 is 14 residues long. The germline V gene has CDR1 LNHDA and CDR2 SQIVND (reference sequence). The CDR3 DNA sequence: TGTGCCAGTAGTATTTTGGGGCAGGGTCAGCCCCAGCATTTT. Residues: CASSILGQGQPQHF.

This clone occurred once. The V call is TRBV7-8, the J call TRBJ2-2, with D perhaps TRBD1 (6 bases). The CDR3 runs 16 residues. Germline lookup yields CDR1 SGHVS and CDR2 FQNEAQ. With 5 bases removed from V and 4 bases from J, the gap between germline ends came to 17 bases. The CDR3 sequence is CASSGTRGWSTGELFF. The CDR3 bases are TGTGCCAGCAGCGGCACCAGGGGCTGGAGCACCGGGGAGCTGTTTTTT.

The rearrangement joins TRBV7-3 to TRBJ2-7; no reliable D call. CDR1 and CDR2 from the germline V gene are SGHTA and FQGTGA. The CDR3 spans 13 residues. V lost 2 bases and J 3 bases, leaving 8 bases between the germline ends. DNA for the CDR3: TGTGCCAGCAGCTTATACCGAGGCTACGAGCAGTACTTC. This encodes CASSLYRGYEQYF.

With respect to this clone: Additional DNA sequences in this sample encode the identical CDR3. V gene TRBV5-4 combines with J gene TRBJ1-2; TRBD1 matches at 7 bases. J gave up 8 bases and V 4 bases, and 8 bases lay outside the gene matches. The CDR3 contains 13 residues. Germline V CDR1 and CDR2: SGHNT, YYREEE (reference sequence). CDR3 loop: CASSLGQAPGYTF. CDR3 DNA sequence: TGTGCCAGCAGCCTCGGACAGGCCCCCGGCTACACCTTC.

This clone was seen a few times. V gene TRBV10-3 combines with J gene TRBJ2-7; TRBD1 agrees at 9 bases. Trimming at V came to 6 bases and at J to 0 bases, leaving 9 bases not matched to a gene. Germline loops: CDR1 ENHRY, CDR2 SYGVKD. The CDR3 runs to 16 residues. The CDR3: CAIRDRGIRSSYEQYF. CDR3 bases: TGTGCCATCAGGGACAGGGGAATAAGGAGCTCCTACGAGCAGTACTTC.

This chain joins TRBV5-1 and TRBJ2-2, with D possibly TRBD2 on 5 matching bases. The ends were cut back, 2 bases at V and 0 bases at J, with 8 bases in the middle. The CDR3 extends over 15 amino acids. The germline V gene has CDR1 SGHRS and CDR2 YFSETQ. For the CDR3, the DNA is TGCGCCAGCAGCTTAGGAGCGGCGAACACCGGGGAGCTGTTTTTT. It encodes CASSLGAANTGELFF.

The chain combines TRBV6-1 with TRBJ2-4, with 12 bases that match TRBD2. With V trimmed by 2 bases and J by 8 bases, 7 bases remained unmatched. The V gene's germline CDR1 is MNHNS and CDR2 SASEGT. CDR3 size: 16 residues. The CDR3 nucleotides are TGTGCCAGCAGTGAATTGGCTAGCGGGAGGGCTGACATTCAGTACTTC. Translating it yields CASSELASGRADIQYF.

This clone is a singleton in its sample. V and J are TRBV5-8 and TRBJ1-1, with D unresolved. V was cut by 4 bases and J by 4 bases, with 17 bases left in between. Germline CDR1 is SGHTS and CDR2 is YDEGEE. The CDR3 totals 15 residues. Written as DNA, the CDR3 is TGTGCCAGCAGCCCCCCCCGCGGGTGGACCACTGAAGCTTTCTTT. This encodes CASSPPRGWTTEAFF. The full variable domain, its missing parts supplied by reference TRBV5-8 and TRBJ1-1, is EAGVTQSPTHLIKTRGQQATLRCSPISGHTSVYWYQQALGLGLQFLLWYDEGEERNRGNFPPRFSGRQFPNYSSELNVNALELEDSALYLCASSPPRGWTTEAFFGQGTRLTVV.

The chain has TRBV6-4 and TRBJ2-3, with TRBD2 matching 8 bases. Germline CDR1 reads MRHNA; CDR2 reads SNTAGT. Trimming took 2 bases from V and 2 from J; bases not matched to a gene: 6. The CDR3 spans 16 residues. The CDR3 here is CASSDTAGGHTDTQYF. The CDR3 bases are TGTGCCAGCAGTGACACCGCGGGAGGACACACAGATACGCAGTATTTT.

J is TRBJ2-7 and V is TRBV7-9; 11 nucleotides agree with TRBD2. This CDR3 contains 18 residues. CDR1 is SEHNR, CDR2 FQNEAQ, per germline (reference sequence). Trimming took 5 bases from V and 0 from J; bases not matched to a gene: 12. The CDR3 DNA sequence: TGTGCCAGCAGCCCCCGCTTAGCGGGGGGGGATAACTCCTACGAGCAGTACTTC. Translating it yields CASSPRLAGGDNSYEQYF.